This note documents a single TCR beta chain sequence. Unique molecular identifiers featured in how the TCRbeta library was prepared. In TCRdb, the PCR reads were re-called with MiXCR into one record per CDR3 protein. The repertoire has about 270,000 distinct CDR3 sequences, around 9.6% of them found once; the top ten carry 9.5% to 13%. This sample is part of a study of T-cell reconstitution after alpha-beta-depleted transplantation in children. Germline V lookup: CDR1 LGHDT, CDR2 YNNKEL (reference sequence). V shed 10 bases and J shed 7 bases, with 24 bases lying between them. This CDR3 is 15 amino acids long.

The TCR comes from a human donor who donated a stem cell graft to a child with SCID. The material sequenced was PBMCs from the stem cell graft donor, taken from the stem cell graft. The J gene is TRBJ2-3, the V gene TRBV3-1; weak D call: TRBD2 (6 bases). CDR3 amino acids: CATSKRVGRTHTQYF. CDR3 in DNA: TGTGCCACCTCCAAGAGGGTAGGGAGGACACATACGCAGTATTTT.